One and the same sample provided the 3 T cell receptor beta chains below, sequenced in a study of a mutant IDH1 vaccine in newly diagnosed glioma. For these receptors, no antigen is known. The method was immunoSEQ multiplex PCR; TCRdb's version includes in-frame clones alone and lacks a portion of them. The table shows approximately 45,000 clones, with almost 95% occurring only once. Time point: week 35, safety follow-up. Every single dose of the vaccine, 300 ug of mutant IDH1 20-mer peptide, came with topical imiquimod. The material sequenced was PBMCs, taken from a glioma patient whose treatment included an IDH1 peptide vaccine. These receptors all stem from a man aged 45-65 years with glioma.

V and J are TRBV7-3 and TRBJ2-3, with 7 positions matching TRBD2. V gave up 0 bases and J gave up 4 bases; unmatched junction bases: 1. Germline V gene lookup returns CDR1 SGHTA and CDR2 FQGTGA. The length of the CDR3 is 14 residues. The CDR3 loop is CASSLTGGADTQYF. In nucleotides, the CDR3 is TGTGCCAGCAGCTTAACTGGGGGGGCAGATACGCAGTATTTT.

This rearrangement joins TRBV5-1 to TRBJ1-3; possibly TRBD1 for D (6 bases). Germline values: CDR1 SGHRS, CDR2 YFSETQ. This CDR3 has 14 residues. Trimming cost V 3 bases and J 2 bases, with 9 bases left between them. CDR3 loop: CASSSTGTGNTIYF. For the CDR3, the DNA is TGCGCCAGCAGCTCGACAGGAACTGGAAACACCATATATTTT.

This chain links TRBV6-1 with TRBJ2-7; 15 nucleotides align to TRBD2. The length of the CDR3 is 17 residues. J was trimmed by 0 bases and V by 4 bases; bases with no gene match: 4. Germline V gene lookup returns CDR1 MNHNS and CDR2 SASEGT. CDR3 nucleotide sequence: TGTGCCAGCAGTGTAGGACTAGCGGGAGGGGGCTCCTACGAGCAGTACTTC. Translating gives CASSVGLAGGGSYEQYF.